This T cell receptor (beta chain) appears in the sequencing data of a study of PD-L1 blockade in urothelial cancer. Study as a whole: Patients with male sex and bladder-origin urothelial cancer accounted for about nine tenths of the roughly 29 enrolled. Blood analysis took place 3 weeks (second dose) and 6 weeks after treatment start. Median blood clonality was roughly 0.078, with about 81,000 unique TCRs.

The junction had 5 bases not matched to a gene; V was cut back by 4 bases and J by 1 base. CDR1 is SGHDT, CDR2 YYEEEE, per germline. The CDR3 sequence is 16 residues long. The protocol was immunoSEQ multiplex PCR, while the TCRdb copy is restricted to in-frame clones and leaves out a portion. The sample has some 46,000 clones; 70% to 90% are singletons. Stated time point: pretreatment peripheral blood. General study points: Better progression-free and overall survival followed lower pretreatment blood clonality.

About this clone: The antigen remains unidentified.

This specimen consisted of PBMCs, obtained around atezolizumab (anti-PD-L1) treatment. This receptor was obtained from a man in his sixties with urothelial cancer. The chain has TRBV5-6 and TRBJ2-3; 11 positions agree with TRBD2. CDR3 bases: TGTGCCAGCAGCGGGGGGACTAGCGGCCGCACAGATACGCAGTATTTT. It is translated as CASSGGTSGRTDTQYF.